Listed below are T cell receptor beta chains from one sample, sequenced in a study of CD8 T cells in Susac syndrome. TCRdb reprocessed the immunoSEQ multiplex PCR reads via MiXCR and lists one record per CDR3 protein. This sample has more than 150,000 distinct CDR3 sequences, with about 90% found just once. Specimen: CD4+ T cells from PBMCs. The source of these receptors is a human donor in good health. CDR3s include the opening cysteine and the closing phenylalanine or tryptophan. The order of the fields is V gene, J gene, D gene, clone size, CDR3 DNA, CDR3 protein. The D gene is left open where the match is weak. Rows give clone size only sometimes, using once, few, many, or a class for an expanded clone.

>TRBV19|TRBJ1-1|-|-
TGTGCCAGTAGTATCCCCGAGCTTTGGGGTGAAGCTTTCTTT
CASSIPELWGEAFF
>TRBV29-1|TRBJ2-7|-|few
TGCAGCGTTGAGAAGGGGGACGAGCAGTACTTC
CSVEKGDEQYF
>TRBV6-2/TRBV6-3|TRBJ1-5|-|once
TGTGCCAGCAGTTACGGGTTGGGGCAGCCCCAGCATTTT
CASSYGLGQPQHF
>TRBV18|TRBJ2-2|-|-
TGTGCCAGCTCACCAAATGGAGGGAACACCGGGGAGCTGTTTTTT
CASSPNGGNTGELFF
>TRBV27|TRBJ2-7|-|-
TGTGCCAGCAGTTCCACAGGGCCCTACGAGCAGTACTTC
CASSSTGPYEQYF
>TRBV4-1|TRBJ2-5|-|-
TGCGCCAGCAGCCAAGATCGGCGGACGTCACAAGAGACCCAGTACTTC
CASSQDRRTSQETQYF
>TRBV3-1|TRBJ1-6|-|-
TGTGCCAGCAGCCAAGGGGCCCGTTCACCCCTCCACTTT
CASSQGARSPLHF
>TRBV7-6|TRBJ2-7|-|-
TGTGCCAGCAGCTTAAGGGATGGCGAGCAGTACTTC
CASSLRDGEQYF
>TRBV30|TRBJ1-5|-|-
TGTGCCTGGGGAAGACAGAGCAATCAGCCCCAGCATTTT
CAWGRQSNQPQHF
>TRBV29-1|TRBJ2-3|TRBD1|-
TGCAGCGCGGACAGGGTCGATACGCAGTATTTT
CSADRVDTQYF
>TRBV18|TRBJ2-5|-|-
TGTGCCAGCACAACGGGGGACCTTAAGGAGACCCAGTACTTC
CASTTGDLKETQYF
>TRBV3-1|TRBJ2-7|TRBD2|once
TGTGCCAGCAGTGGGGGTAGCGGGCAAGCCTTC
CASSGGSGQAF
>TRBV5-1|TRBJ2-7|TRBD1|-
TGCGCCAGCAGTCCAGCCGGGACAGCGACAACTACCTACGAGCAGTACTTC
CASSPAGTATTTYEQYF
>TRBV6-1|TRBJ2-1|-|-
TGTGCCAGCAGCGGGACCGGGGGTGAGCAGTTCTTC
CASSGTGGEQFF
>TRBV29-1|TRBJ2-3|-|once
TGCAGAGCAACCCCCCAAACCTTGACAGATACGCAGTATTTT
CRATPQTLTDTQYF
>TRBV28|TRBJ1-1|-|once
TGTGCCAGCAGTTTTCGGGGGACGCTGAACACTGAAGCTTTCTTT
CASSFRGTLNTEAFF